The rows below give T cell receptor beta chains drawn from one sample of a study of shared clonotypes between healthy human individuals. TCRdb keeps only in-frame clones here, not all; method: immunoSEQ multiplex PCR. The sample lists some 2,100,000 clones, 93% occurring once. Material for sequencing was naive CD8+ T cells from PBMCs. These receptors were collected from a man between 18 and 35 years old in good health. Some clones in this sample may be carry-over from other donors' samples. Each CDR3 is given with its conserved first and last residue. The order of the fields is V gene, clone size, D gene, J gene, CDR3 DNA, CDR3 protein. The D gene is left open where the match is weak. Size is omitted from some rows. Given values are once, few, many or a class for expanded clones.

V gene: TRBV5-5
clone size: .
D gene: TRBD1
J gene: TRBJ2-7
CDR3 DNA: TGTGCCAGCAGCTTGGAGGACAGGGGCGTCTACGAGCAGTACTTC
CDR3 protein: CASSLEDRGVYEQYF

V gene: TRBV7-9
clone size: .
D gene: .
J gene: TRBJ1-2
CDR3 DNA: TGTGCCAGCAGCTTAGCCCGACAGGATAAATATGGCTACACCTTC
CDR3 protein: CASSLARQDKYGYTF

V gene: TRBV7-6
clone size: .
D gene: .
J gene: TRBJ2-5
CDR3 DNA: TGTGCCAGCAGCTTACCCGTATCCACCGGGGGGCAGGAAGAGACCCAGTACTTC
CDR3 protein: CASSLPVSTGGQEETQYF

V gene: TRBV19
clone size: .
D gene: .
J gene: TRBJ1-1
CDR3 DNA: TGTGCCAGTAGTAGTACCTACGGGGGGCTGAACACTGAAGCTTTCTTT
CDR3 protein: CASSSTYGGLNTEAFF

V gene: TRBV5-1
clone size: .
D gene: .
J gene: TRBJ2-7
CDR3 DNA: TGCGCCAGCAGCTTGGTTGGGGGCGGGACCGAGCAGTACTTC
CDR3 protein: CASSLVGGGTEQYF

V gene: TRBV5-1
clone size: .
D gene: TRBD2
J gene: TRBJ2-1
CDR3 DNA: TGCGCCAGCAGCGTCCGGACTAGCGGGAGGGCCGATGAGCAGTTCTTC
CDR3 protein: CASSVRTSGRADEQFF

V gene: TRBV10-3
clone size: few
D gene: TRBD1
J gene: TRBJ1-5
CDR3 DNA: TGTGCCATCGGAGGGACAGGCTATCAGCCCCAGCATTTT
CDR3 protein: CAIGGTGYQPQHF

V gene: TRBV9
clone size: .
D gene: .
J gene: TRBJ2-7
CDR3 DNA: TGTGCCAGCAGCGTAGACGCCAGGGCCGAGCAGTACTTC
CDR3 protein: CASSVDARAEQYF

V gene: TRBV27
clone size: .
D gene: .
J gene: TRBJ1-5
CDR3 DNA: TGTGCCAGCAGTCTCGGCCGAGGGAGAAGCCAGCCCCAGCATTTT
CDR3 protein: CASSLGRGRSQPQHF

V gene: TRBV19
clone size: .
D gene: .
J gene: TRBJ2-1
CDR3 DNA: TGTGCCAGTAGGAGGGGGAGCTCCTACAATGAGCAGTTCTTC
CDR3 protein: CASRRGSSYNEQFF

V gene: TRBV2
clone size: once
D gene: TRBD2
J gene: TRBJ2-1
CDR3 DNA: TGTGCCAGCAGTAGAGGAGCGGGAGTATACAATGAGCAGTTCTTC
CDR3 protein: CASSRGAGVYNEQFF

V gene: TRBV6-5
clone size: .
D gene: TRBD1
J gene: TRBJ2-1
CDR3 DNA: TGTGCCAGCAGTCGGACAGGCTACAATGAGCAGTTCTTC
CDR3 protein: CASSRTGYNEQFF

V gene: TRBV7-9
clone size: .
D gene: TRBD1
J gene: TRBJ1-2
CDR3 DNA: TGTGCCAGCAGCAACGACAGGGGGCAGATGGACTATGGCTACACCTTC
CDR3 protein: CASSNDRGQMDYGYTF

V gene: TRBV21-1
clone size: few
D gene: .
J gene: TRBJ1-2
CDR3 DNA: TGTGCCAGCAGCATCCGTCACTCACAGGGGGGCCATGGCTACACCTTC
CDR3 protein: CASSIRHSQGGHGYTF

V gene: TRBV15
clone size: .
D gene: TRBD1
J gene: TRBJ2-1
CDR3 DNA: TGTGCCACCAGCAGAGATGGTGTCAGGGGGTACGATGAGCAGTTCTTC
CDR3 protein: CATSRDGVRGYDEQFF

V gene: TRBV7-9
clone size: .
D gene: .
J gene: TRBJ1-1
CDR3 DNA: TGTGCCAGCAGCCTCCCCCCCGGGACGGTGAACACTGAAGCTTTCTTT
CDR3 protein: CASSLPPGTVNTEAFF

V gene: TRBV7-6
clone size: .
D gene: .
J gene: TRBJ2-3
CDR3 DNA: TGTGCCAGCAGCTTAGAGGGGCAGGTCACAGATACGCAGTATTTT
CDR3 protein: CASSLEGQVTDTQYF

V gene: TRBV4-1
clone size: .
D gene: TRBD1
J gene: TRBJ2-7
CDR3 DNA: TGCGCCAGCAGCCAAGAGCTACAGGGGGCTCTCCCCTCCTACGAGCAGTACTTC
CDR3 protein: CASSQELQGALPSYEQYF

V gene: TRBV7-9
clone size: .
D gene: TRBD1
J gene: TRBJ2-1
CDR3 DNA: TGTGCCAGCAGCCACCTGAGACAGGGGATGTACAATGAGCAGTTCTTC
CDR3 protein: CASSHLRQGMYNEQFF

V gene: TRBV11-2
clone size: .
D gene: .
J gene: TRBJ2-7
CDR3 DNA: TGTGCCAGCAGCTTAGATCGCACTAGCAACCACGAGCAGTACTTC
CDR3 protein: CASSLDRTSNHEQYF

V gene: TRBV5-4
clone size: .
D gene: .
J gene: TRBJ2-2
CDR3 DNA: TGTGCCAGCAGTTCTCCCCGGGAGACCGGGGAGCTGTTTTTT
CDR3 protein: CASSSPRETGELFF

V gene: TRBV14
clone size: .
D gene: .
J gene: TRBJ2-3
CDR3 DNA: TGTGCCAGCAGCCCCCGAGTTACCCGGACTAACACAGATACGCAGTATTTT
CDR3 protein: CASSPRVTRTNTDTQYF